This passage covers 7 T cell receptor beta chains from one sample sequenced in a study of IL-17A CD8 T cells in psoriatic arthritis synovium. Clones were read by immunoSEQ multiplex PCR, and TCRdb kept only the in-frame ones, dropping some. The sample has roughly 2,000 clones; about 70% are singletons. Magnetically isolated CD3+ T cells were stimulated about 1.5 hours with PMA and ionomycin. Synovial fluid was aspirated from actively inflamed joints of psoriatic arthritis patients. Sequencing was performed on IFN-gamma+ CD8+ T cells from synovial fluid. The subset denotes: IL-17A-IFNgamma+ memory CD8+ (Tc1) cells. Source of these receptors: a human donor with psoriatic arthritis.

CDR3 coding DNA: TGTGCCAGCAGCGACCTCGGGGAAGCGGGGATCGATACGCAGTATTTT. This gives the protein CASSDLGEAGIDTQYF. V usage is TRBV9 and J usage is TRBJ2-3; 7 bases are a match to TRBD2. Germline loops: CDR1 SGDLS, CDR2 YYNGEE. V was pared by 3 bases and J by 6 bases, with 13 bases of the junction left unmatched. The CDR3 is made up of 16 amino acids.

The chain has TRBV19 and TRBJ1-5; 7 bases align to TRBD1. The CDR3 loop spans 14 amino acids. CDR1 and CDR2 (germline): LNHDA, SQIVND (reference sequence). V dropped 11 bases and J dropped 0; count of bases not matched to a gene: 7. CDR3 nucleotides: TGTGCCGGGTCAACAGGGGATAGCAATCAGCCCCAGCATTTT. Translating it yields CAGSTGDSNQPQHF.

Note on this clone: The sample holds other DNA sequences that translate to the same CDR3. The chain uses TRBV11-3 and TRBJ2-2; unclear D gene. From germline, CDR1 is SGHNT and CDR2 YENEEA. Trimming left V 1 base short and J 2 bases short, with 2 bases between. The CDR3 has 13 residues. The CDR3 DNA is TGTGCCAGCAGCTTAGTTAACACCGGGGAGCTGTTTTTT. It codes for CASSLVNTGELFF.

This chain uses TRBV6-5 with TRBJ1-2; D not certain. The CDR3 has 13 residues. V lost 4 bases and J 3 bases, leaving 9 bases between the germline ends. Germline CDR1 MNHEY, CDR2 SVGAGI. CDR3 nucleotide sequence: TGTGCCAGCAGTTCGACCGCTTACTATGGCTACACCTTC. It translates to CASSSTAYYGYTF.

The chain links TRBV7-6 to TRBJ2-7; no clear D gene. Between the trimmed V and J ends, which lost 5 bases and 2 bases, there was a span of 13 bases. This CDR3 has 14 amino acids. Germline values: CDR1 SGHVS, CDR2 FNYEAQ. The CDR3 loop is CASSPTGHPYEQYF. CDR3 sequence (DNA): TGTGCCAGCAGCCCTACGGGCCATCCCTACGAGCAGTACTTC.

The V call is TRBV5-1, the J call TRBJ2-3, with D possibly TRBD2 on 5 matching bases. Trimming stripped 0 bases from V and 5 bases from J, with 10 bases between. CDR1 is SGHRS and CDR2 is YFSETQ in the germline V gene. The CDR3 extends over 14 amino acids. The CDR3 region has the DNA TGCGCCAGCAGCTTGGCCGGCGGAGGAGATACGCAGTATTTT. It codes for CASSLAGGGDTQYF.

CDR3 DNA: TGTGCCAGCAGCCAAGGGAGACATCCACGTTCACCCCTCCACTTT. Translated, it gives CASSQGRHPRSPLHF. This rearrangement joins TRBV14 to TRBJ1-6; D gene unclear. In germline, CDR1 is SGHDN, CDR2 FVKESK. CDR3 size: 15 residues. V gave up 1 base and J gave up 9 bases, with 13 bases separating them.